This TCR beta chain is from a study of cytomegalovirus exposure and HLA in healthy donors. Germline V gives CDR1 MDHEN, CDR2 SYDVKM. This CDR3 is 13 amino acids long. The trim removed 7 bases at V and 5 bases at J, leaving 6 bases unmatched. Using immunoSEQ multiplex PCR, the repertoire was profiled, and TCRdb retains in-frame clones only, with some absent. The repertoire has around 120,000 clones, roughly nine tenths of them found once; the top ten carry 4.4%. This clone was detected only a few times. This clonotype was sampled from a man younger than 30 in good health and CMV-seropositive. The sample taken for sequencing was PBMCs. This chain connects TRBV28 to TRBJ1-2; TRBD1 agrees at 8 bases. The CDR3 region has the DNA TGTGCCAGCACAGGGGGCAGGGTTTATGGCTACACCTTC. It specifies CASTGGRVYGYTF.